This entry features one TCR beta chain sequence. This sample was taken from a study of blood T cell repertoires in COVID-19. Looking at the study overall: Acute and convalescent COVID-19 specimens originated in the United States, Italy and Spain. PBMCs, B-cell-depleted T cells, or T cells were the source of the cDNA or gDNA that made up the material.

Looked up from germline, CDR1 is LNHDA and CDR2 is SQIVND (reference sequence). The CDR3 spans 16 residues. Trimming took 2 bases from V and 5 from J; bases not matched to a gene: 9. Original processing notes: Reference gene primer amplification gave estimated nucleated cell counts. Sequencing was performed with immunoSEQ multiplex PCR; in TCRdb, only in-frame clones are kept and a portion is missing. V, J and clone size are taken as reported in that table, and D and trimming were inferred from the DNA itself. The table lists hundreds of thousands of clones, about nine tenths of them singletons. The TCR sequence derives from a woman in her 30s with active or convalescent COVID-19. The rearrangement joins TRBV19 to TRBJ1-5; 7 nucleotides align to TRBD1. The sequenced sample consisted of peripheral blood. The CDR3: CASSIPTGRVDQPQHF. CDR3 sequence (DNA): TGTGCCAGTAGTATACCGACAGGGCGGGTGGATCAGCCCCAGCATTTT.